This T cell receptor (beta chain) was obtained from a study of shared clonotypes between healthy human individuals. Adults of Caucasian background living in Nashville, Tennessee made up all donors. The ends lost 7 bases at V and 4 bases at J; junction bases unmatched: 14. The CDR3 loop spans 16 amino acids. Germline V gene lookup returns CDR1 MDHEN and CDR2 SYDVKM. The data were produced by immunoSEQ multiplex PCR, yet TCRdb's version contains in-frame clones alone and is incomplete. In the table there are about 2.4 million clones, roughly 93% of which are singletons. This chain uses TRBV28 with TRBJ2-5; 8 nucleotides match TRBD2. The receptor's source is a man aged 18 to 29 in good health. Some clones in this sample may be carry-over from other donors' samples. Sequenced material: naive CD4+ T cells from PBMCs. The subset here: CD45RA+ positively selected. CDR3 DNA sequence: TGTGCCAGCACAGACCCACCGGGGGGGAGGGGAGAGACCCAGTACTTC. As protein: CASTDPPGGRGETQYF. The variable domain in full, completed from reference TRBV28 and TRBJ2-5, reads DVKVTQSSRYLVKRTGEKVFLECVQDMDHENMFWYRQDPGLGLRLIYFSYDVKMKEKGDIPEGYSVSREKKERFSLILESASTNQTSMYLCASTDPPGGRGETQYFGPGTRLLVL.